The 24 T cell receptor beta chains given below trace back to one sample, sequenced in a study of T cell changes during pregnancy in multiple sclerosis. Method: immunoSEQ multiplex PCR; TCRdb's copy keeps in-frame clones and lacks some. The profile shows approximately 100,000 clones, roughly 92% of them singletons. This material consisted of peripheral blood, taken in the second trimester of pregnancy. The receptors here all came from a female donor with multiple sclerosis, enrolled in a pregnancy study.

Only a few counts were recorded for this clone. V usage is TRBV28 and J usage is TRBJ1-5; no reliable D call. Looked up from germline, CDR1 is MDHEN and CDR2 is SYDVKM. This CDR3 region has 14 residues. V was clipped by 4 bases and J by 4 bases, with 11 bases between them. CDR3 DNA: TGTGCCAGCAGTTCACAGTGGGCTAATCAGCCCCAGCATTTT. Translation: CASSSQWANQPQHF.

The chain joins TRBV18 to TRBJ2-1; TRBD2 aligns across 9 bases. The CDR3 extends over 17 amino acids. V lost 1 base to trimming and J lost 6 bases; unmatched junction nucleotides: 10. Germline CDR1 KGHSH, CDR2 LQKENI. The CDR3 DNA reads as TGTGCCAGCTCACCACTTGCGGGAGGGCCGTCTGGCAATGAGCAGTTCTTC. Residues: CASSPLAGGPSGNEQFF.

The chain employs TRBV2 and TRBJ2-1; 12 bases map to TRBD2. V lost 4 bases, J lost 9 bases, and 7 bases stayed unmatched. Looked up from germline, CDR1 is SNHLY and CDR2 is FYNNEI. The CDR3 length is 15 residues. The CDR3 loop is CASSGSSGRVGEQFF. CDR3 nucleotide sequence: TGTGCCAGCAGTGGCTCTAGCGGGAGGGTAGGTGAGCAGTTCTTC.

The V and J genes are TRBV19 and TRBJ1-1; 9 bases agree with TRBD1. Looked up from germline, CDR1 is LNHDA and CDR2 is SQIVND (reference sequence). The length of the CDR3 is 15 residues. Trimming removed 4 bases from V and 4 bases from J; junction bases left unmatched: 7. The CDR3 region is CASSTGTGFGTEAFF. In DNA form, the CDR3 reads TGTGCCAGTAGTACCGGGACAGGGTTTGGCACTGAAGCTTTCTTT.

CDR3 DNA: TGTGCCATCAGTGAGTCTGGCCCGACAGGCCACTCCTACGAGCAGTACTTC. Translation gives CAISESGPTGHSYEQYF. The V and J genes are TRBV10-3 and TRBJ2-7, with D perhaps TRBD1 (6 bases). This CDR3 has 17 amino acids. Germline V gene sequence: CDR1 ENHRY, CDR2 SYGVKD. V gave up 0 bases and J gave up 0 bases, with 15 bases separating them.

CDR3 bases: TGTGCCAGTAGTATAGATCACGACGGGAGCTCCTACAATGAGCAGTTCTTC. The encoded protein is CASSIDHDGSSYNEQFF. The V gene is TRBV19, the J gene TRBJ2-1; D perhaps matches TRBD2 (6 bases). The V end lost 0 bases, the J end lost 0 bases, and 12 bases lay between the germline ends. Germline V gene lookup returns CDR1 LNHDA and CDR2 SQIVND (reference sequence). The CDR3 has 17 residues. Using reference TRBV19 and TRBJ2-1 for the parts outside the CDR3, the full variable domain is DGGITQSPKYLFRKEGQNVTLSCEQNLNHDAMYWYRQDPGQGLRLIYYSQIVNDFQKGDIAEGYSVSREKKESFPLTVTSAQKNPTAFYLCASSIDHDGSSYNEQFFGPGTRLTVL.

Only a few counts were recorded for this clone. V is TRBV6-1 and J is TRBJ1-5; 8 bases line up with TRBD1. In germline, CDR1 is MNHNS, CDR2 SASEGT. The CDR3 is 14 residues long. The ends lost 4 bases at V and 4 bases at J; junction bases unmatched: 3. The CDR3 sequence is CASSGDRGNQPQHF. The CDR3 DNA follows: TGTGCCAGCAGTGGCGACAGGGGAAATCAGCCCCAGCATTTT.

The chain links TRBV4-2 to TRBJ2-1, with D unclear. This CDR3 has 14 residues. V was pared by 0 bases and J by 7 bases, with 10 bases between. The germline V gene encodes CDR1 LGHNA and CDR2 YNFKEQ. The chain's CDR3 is CASSQDVPANEQFF. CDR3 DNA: TGTGCCAGCAGCCAAGATGTCCCAGCGAATGAGCAGTTCTTC.

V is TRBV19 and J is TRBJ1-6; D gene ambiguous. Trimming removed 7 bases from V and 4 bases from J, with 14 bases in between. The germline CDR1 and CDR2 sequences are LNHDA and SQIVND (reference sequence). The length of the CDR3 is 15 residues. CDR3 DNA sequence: TGTGCCAGTACCCCCACAGTCCTATATAATTCACCCCTCCACTTT. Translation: CASTPTVLYNSPLHF. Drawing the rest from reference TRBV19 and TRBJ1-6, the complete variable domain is DGGITQSPKYLFRKEGQNVTLSCEQNLNHDAMYWYRQDPGQGLRLIYYSQIVNDFQKGDIAEGYSVSREKKESFPLTVTSAQKNPTAFYLCASTPTVLYNSPLHFGNGTRLTVT.

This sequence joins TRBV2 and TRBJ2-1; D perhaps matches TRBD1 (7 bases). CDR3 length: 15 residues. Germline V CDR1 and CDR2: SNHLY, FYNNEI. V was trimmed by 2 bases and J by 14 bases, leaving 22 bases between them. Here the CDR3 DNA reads TGTGCCAGCAGTGAATTACGGCAGGGGGGTCGGAAAAAGTTCTTC. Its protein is CASSELRQGGRKKFF.

The CDR3 protein is CASSFKGAFTEAFF. In DNA form, the CDR3 reads TGTGCCAGCAGCTTTAAGGGGGCATTCACTGAAGCTTTCTTT. The chain joins TRBV11-2 to TRBJ1-1; 7 bases agree with TRBD1. There are 14 residues in the CDR3. Germline CDR1 SGHAT, CDR2 FQNNGV. V trimming: 3 bases; J trimming: 4 bases; junction bases outside the gene matches: 5.

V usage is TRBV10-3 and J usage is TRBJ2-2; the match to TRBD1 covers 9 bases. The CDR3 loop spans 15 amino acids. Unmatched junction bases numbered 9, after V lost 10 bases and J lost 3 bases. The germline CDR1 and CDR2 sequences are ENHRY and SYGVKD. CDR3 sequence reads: CATEPRDRDTGELFF. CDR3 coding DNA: TGTGCCACCGAACCCCGGGACAGGGACACCGGGGAGCTGTTTTTT.

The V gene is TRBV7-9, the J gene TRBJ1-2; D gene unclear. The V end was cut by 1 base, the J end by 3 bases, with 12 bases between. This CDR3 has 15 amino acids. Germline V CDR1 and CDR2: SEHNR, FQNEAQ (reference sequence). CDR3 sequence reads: CASSLGAEWHYGYTF. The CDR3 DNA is TGTGCCAGCAGCTTAGGGGCAGAATGGCACTATGGCTACACCTTC.

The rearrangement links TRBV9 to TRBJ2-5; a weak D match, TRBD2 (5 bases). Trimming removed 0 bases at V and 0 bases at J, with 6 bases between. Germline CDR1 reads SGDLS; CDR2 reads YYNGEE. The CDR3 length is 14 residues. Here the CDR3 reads CASSVGGNQETQYF. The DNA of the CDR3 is TGTGCCAGCAGCGTAGGAGGGAACCAAGAGACCCAGTACTTC.

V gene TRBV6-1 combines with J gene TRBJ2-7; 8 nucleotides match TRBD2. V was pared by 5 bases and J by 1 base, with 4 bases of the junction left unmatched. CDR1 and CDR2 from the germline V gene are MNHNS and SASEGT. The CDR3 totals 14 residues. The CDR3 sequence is CASSLERESYEQYF. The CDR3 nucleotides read TGTGCCAGCAGTTTAGAGCGGGAGTCCTACGAGCAGTACTTC.

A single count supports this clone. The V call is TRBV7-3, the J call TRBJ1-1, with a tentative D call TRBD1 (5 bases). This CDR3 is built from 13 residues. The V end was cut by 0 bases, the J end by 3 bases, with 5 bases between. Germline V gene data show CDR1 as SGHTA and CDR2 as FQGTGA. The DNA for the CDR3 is TGTGCCAGCAGCTTAACAGGGGACACTGAAGCTTTCTTT. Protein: CASSLTGDTEAFF.

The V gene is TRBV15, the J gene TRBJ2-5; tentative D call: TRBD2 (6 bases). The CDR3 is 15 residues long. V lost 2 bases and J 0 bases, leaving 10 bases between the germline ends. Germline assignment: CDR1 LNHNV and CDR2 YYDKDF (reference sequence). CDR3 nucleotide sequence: TGTGCCACCAGCAGACACCGGGACTACCAAGAGACCCAGTACTTC. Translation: CATSRHRDYQETQYF.

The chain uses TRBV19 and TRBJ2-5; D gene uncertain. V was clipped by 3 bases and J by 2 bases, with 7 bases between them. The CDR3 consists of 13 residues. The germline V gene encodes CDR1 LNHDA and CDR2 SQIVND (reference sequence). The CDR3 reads CASSMVVQETQYF. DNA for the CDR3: TGTGCCAGTAGTATGGTAGTTCAAGAGACCCAGTACTTC.

The CDR3 protein is CASSPSTDTQYF. In nucleotides, the CDR3 is TGCGCCAGCAGCCCAAGCACAGATACGCAGTATTTT. The chain couples TRBV5-1 to TRBJ2-3; D gene uncertain. This CDR3 region has 12 residues. The germline gives CDR1 SGHRS, CDR2 YFSETQ. Between the trimmed V and J ends, which lost 4 bases and 0 bases, there was a span of 3 bases.

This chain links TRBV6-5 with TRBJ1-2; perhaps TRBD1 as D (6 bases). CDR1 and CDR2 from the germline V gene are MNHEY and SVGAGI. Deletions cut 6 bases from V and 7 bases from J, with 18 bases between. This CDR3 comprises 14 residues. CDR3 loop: CASSPGQTSSGYTF. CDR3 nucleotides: TGTGCCAGCAGCCCCGGACAGACCAGCTCTGGCTACACCTTC.

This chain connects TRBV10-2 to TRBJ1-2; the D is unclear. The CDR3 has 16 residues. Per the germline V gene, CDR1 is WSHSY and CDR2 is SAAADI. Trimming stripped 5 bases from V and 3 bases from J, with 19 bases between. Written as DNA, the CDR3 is TGCGCCAGCAGTCGAAGCCCGGGTGTGGTAGACTATGGCTACACCTTC. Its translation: CASSRSPGVVDYGYTF.

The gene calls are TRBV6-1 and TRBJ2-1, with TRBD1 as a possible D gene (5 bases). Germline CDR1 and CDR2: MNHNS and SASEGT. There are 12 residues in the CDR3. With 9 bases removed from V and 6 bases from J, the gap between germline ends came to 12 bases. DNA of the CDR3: TGTGCCAGTCGGAAAGACAGCAATGAGCAGTTCTTC. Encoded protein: CASRKDSNEQFF.

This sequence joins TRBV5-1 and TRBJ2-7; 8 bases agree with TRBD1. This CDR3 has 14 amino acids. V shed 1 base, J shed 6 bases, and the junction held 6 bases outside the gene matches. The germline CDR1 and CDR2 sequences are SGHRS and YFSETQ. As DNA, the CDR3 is TGCGCCAGCAGCTTGAGGCAGGGGGCATCCGAGCAGTACTTC. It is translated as CASSLRQGASEQYF.

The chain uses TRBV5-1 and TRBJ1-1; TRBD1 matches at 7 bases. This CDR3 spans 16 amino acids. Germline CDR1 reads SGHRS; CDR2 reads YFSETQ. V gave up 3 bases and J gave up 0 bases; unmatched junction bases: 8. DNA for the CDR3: TGCGCCAGCAGCTCGGGGACAGCCCCCATGAACACTGAAGCTTTCTTT. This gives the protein CASSSGTAPMNTEAFF.